Described below is a single T cell receptor (beta chain) sequence and its context. No antigen is known for it. Trimming left V 3 bases short and J 2 bases short, with 11 bases between. This CDR3 region has 15 residues. The V gene's germline CDR1 is MNHEY and CDR2 SMNVEV (reference sequence). Generated by immunoSEQ multiplex PCR, the TCRdb table keeps only in-frame clones and is missing some. The repertoire holds approximately 200,000 clones, with 90% to 95% as singletons. The source of the sample is a study of T cell responses to AZD1222 COVID-19 vaccine. Overall study findings and caveats: Of spike-specific TCRs, nearly half reportedly target regions left unmutated in variants.

The sample consisted of peripheral blood, taken 28 days after the second AZD1222 dose. This receptor was taken from an adult who received the AZD1222 COVID-19 vaccine. The rearrangement links TRBV27 to TRBJ2-1; D might be TRBD2 (6 bases). CDR3 protein: CASSFTSGAYNEQFF. CDR3 nucleotides: TGTGCCAGCAGTTTTACGTCGGGGGCCTACAATGAGCAGTTCTTC.